This entry lists 5 T cell receptor beta chains sequenced from one sample in a study of T cells in Graves' hyperthyroidism and ophthalmopathy. What was amplified from RNA transcripts were TCR beta CDR3 regions. The HTBI primer set was used in a first-round RT-PCR of the TCR CDR3. TCRdb fed the multiplex PCR reads into MiXCR, producing one record per CDR3 protein. The table has about half a million distinct CDR3 sequences, less than 25% seen once. Sequencing input: blood. The receptors originated from a woman in her twenties or thirties with Graves' ophthalmopathy.

This clonotype was recorded only once. The rearrangement joins TRBV27 to TRBJ1-5; possibly TRBD1 for D (5 bases). CDR1 is MNHEY, CDR2 SMNVEV, per germline (reference sequence). The length of the CDR3 is 15 residues. The V and J ends lost 3 bases and 2 bases respectively, with 11 bases between them. CDR3: CASSFYGGGNQPQHF. The CDR3 coding sequence is TGTGCCAGCAGTTTTTACGGGGGAGGCAATCAGCCCCAGCATTTT.

This clonotype showed up many times. The V call is TRBV28, the J call TRBJ2-5; D unresolved. The germline gives CDR1 MDHEN, CDR2 SYDVKM. The V end was cut by 2 bases, the J end by 1 base, with 11 bases between. This CDR3 contains 15 residues. CDR3 bases: TGTGCCAGCAGTTTAGAACAGTACATCCAAGAGACCCAGTACTTC. Translating it yields CASSLEQYIQETQYF.

The genes are TRBV11-1 and TRBJ2-2; D uncertain. The V end was cut by 3 bases, the J end by 5 bases, with 10 bases between. Germline-derived CDR1 and CDR2 are SGHAT and FQDESV (reference sequence). The CDR3 length is 14 residues. CDR3 region: CASSFIRSTGELFF. In DNA form, the CDR3 reads TGTGCCAGCAGCTTTATTAGGAGTACCGGGGAGCTGTTTTTT.

A note on this clonotype: A much larger clone sits a single nucleotide away, making a read error possible. CDR3 residues: CACSLVGEHGYTF. CDR3 coding DNA: TGTGCCTGCAGCTTAGTGGGAGAGCATGGCTACACCTTC. The chain carries TRBV7-2 and TRBJ1-2; D remains unclear. CDR1 SGHTA and CDR2 FQGNSA come from the germline V gene. The CDR3 contains 13 residues.

This clonotype showed up many times. The CDR3 reads CASSLVSVSNQPQHF. The CDR3 nucleotides read TGTGCCAGCAGCTTAGTCTCGGTTAGCAATCAGCCCCAGCATTTT. J is TRBJ1-5 and V is TRBV11-2; D uncertain. Trimming took off 1 base at V and 0 bases at J, with 7 bases between the two ends. This CDR3 has 15 residues. Germline-derived CDR1 and CDR2 are SGHAT and FQNNGV.